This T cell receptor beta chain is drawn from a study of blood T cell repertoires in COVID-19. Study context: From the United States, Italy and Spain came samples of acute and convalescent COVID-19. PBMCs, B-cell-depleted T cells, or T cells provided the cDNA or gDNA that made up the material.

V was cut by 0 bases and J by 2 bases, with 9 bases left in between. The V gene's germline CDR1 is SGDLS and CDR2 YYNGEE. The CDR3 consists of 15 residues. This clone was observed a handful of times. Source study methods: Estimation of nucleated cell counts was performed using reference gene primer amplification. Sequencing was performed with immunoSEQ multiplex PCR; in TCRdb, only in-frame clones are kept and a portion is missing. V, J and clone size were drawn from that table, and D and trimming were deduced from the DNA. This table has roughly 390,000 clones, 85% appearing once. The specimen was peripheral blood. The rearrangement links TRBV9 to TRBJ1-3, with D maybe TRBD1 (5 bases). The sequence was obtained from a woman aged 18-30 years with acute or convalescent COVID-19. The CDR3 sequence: CASSVDGGTGNTIYF. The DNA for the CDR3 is TGTGCCAGCAGCGTAGACGGGGGGACTGGAAACACCATATATTTT.